This T cell receptor (beta chain) was observed in a study of graft-versus-host responses after intestinal transplantation. Study summary: Isolated intestinal, liver-intestinal, or multivisceral transplants were what recipients had. Study results and limitations: GvH clonotypes were identified within recipient marrow, with a subset emerging first in ileum or blood. Early HvG declines after transplant were associated with peak circulating GvH clone levels.

The assay was immunoSEQ multiplex PCR, and TCRdb's table has in-frame clones only and misses some. Of about 47,000 clones in the sample, 90% to 95% were seen once. In regard to this clone: Its matching antigen is unknown.

The CDR3 is 17 residues long. CDR1 is LGHNA, CDR2 YSLEER, per germline. Trimming pared 1 base from V and 1 base from J, leaving 16 bases between. This sequence joins TRBV4-3 and TRBJ1-1; no reliable D call. The source material was unstimulated CD8+ T cells sorted from spleen or lymph node cells, sampled before transplant. This TCR derives from a human donor who was the organ donor for an intestinal transplant. The DNA for the CDR3 is TGCGCCAGCAGCCAAGTGTACCGGTTAGAAGAGAACACTGAAGCTTTCTTT. Encoded protein: CASSQVYRLEENTEAFF.